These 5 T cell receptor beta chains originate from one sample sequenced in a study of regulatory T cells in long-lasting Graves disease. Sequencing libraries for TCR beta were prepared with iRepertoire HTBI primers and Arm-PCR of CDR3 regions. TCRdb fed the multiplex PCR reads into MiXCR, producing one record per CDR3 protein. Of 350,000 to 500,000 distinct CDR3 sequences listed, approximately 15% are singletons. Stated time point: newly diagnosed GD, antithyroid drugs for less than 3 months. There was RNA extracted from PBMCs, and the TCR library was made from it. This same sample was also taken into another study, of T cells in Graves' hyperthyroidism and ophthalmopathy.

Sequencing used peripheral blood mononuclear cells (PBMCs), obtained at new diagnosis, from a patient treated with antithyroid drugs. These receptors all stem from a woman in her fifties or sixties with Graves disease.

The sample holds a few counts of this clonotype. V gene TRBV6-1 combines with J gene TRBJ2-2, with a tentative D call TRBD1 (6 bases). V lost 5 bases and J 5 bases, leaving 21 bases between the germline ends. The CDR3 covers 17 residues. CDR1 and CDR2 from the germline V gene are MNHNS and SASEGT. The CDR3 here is CASSKTTTSGTTGELFF. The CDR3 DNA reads TGTGCCAGCAGTAAAACGACCACATCCGGGACAACCGGGGAGCTGTTTTTT.

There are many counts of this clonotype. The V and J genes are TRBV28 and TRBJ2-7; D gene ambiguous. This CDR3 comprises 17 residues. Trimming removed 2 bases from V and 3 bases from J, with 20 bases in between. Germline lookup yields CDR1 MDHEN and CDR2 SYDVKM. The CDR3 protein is CASSLIKRRWGNYEQYF. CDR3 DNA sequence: TGTGCCAGCAGTTTAATTAAGCGCAGATGGGGAAACTACGAGCAGTACTTC.

Here the CDR3 DNA reads TGTGCCAGCAGCCCTGGGACTAGCGGACACCAAGAGACCCAGTACTTC. Amino acids: CASSPGTSGHQETQYF. The chain is built from TRBV3-1 and TRBJ2-5; 11 bases fit TRBD2. This CDR3 comprises 16 residues. Trimming took 4 bases from V and 0 from J; bases not matched to a gene: 4. Germline V gene lookup returns CDR1 LGHDT and CDR2 YNNKEL (reference sequence).

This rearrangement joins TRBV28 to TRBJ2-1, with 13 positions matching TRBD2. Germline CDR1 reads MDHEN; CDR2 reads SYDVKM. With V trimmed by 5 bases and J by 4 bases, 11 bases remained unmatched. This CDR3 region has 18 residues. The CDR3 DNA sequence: TGTGCCAGCAGTCCCCCTGGGGGACTAGCGGGAATATACAATGAGCAGTTCTTC. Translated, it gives CASSPPGGLAGIYNEQFF.

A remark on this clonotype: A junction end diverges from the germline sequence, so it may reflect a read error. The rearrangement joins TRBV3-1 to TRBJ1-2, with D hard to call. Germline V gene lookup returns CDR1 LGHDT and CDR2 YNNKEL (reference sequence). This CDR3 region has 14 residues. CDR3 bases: TGTGCCAGCAGCCAAGGATTAGAGATCTATGGCTGCACCTTC. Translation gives CASSQGLEIYGCTF.